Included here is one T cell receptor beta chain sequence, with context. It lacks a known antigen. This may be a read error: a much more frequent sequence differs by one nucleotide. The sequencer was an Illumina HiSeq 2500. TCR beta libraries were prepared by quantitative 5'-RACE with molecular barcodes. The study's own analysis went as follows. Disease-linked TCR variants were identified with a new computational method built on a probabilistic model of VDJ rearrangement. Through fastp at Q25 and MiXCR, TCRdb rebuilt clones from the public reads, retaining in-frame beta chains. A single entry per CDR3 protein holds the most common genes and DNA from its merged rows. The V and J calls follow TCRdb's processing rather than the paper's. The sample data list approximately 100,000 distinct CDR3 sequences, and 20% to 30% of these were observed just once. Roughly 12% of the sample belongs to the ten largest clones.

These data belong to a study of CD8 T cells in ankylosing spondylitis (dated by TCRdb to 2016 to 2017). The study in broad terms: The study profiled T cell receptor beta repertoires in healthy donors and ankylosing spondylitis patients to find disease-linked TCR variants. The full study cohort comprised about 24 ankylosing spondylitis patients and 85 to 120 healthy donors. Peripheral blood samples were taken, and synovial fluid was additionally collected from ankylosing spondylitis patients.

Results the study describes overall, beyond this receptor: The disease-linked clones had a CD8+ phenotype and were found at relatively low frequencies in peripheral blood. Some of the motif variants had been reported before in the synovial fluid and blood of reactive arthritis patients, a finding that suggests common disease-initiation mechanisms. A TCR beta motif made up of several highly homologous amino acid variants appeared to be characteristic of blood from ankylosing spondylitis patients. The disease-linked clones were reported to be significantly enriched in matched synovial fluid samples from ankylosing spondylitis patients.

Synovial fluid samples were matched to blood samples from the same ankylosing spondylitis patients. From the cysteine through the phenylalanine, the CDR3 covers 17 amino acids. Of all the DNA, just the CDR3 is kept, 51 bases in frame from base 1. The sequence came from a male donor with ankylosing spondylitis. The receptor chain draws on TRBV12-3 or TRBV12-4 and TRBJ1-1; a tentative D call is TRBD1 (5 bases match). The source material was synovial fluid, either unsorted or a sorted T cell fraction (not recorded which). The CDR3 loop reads CACSLRFGGTGNTEAFF. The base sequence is TGTGCCTGCAGTTTAAGATTCGGGGGAACTGGGAACACTGAAGCTTTCTTT.